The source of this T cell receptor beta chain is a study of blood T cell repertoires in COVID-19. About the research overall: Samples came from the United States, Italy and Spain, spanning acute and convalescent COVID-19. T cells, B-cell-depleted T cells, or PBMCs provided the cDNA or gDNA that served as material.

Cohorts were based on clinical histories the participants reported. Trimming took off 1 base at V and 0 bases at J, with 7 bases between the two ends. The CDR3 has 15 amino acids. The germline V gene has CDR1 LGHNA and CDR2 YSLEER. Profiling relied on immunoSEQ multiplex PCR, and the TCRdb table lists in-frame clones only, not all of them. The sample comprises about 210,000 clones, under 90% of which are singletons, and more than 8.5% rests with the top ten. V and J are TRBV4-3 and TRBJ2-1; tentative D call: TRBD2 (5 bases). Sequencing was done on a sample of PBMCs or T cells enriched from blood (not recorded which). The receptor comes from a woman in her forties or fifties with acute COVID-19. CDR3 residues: CASSQAGNSYNEQFF. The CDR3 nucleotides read TGCGCCAGCAGCCAAGCCGGGAACTCCTACAATGAGCAGTTCTTC.